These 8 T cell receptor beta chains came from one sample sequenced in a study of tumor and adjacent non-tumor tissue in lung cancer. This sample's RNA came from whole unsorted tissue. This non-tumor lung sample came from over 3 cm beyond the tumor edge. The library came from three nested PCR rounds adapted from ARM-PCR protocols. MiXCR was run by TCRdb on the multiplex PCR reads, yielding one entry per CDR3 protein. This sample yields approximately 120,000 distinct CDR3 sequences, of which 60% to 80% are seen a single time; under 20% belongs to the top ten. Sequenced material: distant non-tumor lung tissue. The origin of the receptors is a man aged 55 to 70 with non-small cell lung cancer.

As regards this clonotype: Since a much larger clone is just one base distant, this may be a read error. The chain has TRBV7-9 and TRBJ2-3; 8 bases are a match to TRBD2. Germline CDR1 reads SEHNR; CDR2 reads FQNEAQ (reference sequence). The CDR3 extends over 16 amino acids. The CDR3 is CVSSRTSGPSTDTQYF. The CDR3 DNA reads TGTGTCAGCAGCCGCACTAGCGGCCCTAGCACAGATACGCAGTATTTT.

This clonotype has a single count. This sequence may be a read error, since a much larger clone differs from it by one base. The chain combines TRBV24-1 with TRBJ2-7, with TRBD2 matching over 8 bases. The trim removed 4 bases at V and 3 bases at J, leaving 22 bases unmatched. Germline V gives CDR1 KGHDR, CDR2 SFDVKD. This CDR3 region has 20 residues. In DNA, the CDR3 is TGTGCCACCAGTGAGCGGGGACTAACGGGAGGGTACTCCCGCGACTACGAGCAGTACTTC. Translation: CATSERGLTGGYSRDYEQYF.

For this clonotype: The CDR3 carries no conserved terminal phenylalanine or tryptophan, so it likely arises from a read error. CDR3 nucleotides: TGCAGTGCCAGCTCAGGGGACGGGGAGACCCAGTACTCC. Its translation is CSASSGDGETQYS. The chain combines TRBV20-1 with TRBJ2-5; maybe TRBD1 (6 bases). Germline CDR1 and CDR2: DFQATT and SNEGSKA (reference sequence). V was cut by 6 bases and J by 5 bases, with 16 bases left in between. The CDR3 has 13 amino acids.

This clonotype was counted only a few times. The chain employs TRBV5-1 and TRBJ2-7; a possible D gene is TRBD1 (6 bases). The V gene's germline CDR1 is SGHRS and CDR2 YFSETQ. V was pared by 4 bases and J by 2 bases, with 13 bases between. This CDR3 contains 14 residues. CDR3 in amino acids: CASSKQGAPYEQYF. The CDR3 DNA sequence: TGCGCCAGCAGCAAACAGGGTGCACCCTACGAGCAGTACTTC.

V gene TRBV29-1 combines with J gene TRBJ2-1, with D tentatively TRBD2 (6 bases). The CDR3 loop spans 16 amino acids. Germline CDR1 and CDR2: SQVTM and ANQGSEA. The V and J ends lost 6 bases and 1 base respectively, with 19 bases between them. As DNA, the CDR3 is TGCAGCGTCGATAAAGTAGCGGCGACATCCTACAATGAGCAGTTCTTC. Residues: CSVDKVAATSYNEQFF.

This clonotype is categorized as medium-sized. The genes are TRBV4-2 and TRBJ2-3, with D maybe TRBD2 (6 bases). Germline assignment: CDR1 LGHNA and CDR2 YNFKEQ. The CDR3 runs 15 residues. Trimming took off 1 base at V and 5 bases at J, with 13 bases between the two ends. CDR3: CASSQVGGKGDTQYF. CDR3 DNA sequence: TGTGCCAGCAGCCAAGTGGGCGGGAAGGGAGATACGCAGTATTTT.

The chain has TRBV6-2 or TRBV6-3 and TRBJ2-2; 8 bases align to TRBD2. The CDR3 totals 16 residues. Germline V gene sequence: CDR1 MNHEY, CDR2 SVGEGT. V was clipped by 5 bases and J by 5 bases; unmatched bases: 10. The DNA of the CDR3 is TGTGCCAGCAGTGACCCGGGACTAGTGGGAACCGGGGAGCTGTTTTTT. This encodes CASSDPGLVGTGELFF.

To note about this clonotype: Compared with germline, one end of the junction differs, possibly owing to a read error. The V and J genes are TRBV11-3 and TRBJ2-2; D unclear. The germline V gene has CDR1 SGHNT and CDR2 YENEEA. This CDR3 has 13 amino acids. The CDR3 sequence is CASSLLYTGELFF. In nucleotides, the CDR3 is TGTGCCAGCAGCTTATTATACACTGGGGAGCTGTTTTTT. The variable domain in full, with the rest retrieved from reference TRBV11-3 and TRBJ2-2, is EAGVVQSPRYKIIEKKQPVAFWCNPISGHNTLYWYLQNLGQGPELLIRYENEEAVDDSQLPKDRFSAERLKGVDSTLKIQPAELGDSAVYLCASSLLYTGELFFGEGSRLTVL.